This T cell receptor (beta chain) derives from a study of blood T cell repertoires in COVID-19. There are 13 residues in the CDR3. Germline loops: CDR1 SQVTM, CDR2 ANQGSEA. Trimming cost V 4 bases and J 1 base, with 9 bases left between them. Libraries were prepared by immunoSEQ multiplex PCR; TCRdb keeps only in-frame clonotypes and omits some of them. The table lists 65,000 to 70,000 clones, 80% to 85% of them singletons. The gene calls are TRBV29-1 and TRBJ2-3; weak D call: TRBD1 (5 bases). The sequence came from a woman aged 60-70 years with acute or convalescent COVID-19. The sequenced sample was peripheral blood. The CDR3 spells CSVVVGGTDTQYF. CDR3 sequence (DNA): TGCAGCGTTGTAGTAGGGGGCACAGATACGCAGTATTTT.